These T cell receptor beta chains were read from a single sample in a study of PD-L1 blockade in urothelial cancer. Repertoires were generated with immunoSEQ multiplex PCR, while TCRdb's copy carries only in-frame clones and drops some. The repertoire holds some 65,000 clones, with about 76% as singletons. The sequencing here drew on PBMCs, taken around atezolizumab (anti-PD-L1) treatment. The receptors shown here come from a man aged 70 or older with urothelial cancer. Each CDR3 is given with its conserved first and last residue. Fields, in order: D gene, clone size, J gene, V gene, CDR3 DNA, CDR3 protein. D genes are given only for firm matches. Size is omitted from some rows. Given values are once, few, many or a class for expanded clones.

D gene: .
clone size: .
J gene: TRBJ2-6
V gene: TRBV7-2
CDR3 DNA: TGTGCCAGCAGCCCGCGGTTCTCTGGGGCCAACGTCCTGACTTTC
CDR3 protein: CASSPRFSGANVLTF

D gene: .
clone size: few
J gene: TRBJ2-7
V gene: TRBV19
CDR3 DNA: TGTGCCAGTAGTATCAGCGGTCCATCTTACGAGCAGTACTTC
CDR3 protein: CASSISGPSYEQYF

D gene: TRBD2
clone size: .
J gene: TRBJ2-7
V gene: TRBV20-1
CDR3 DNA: TGCAGTGCCGAAATGGGGGAGGGGCAGTACTTC
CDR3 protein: CSAEMGEGQYF

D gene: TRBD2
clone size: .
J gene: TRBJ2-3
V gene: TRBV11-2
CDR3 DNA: TGTGCCAGCAGCTTAGGGGTCGGGAGGGGCGCAGATACGCAGTATTTT
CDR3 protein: CASSLGVGRGADTQYF

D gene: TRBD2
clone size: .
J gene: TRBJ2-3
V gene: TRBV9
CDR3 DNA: TGTGCCAGCAGCAGAACCGGGGGGAACGCAGATACGCAGTATTTT
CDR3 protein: CASSRTGGNADTQYF

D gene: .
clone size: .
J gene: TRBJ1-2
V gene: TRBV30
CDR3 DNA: TGTGCCTGGAGTGCCCATAACTATGGCTACACCTTC
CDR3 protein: CAWSAHNYGYTF

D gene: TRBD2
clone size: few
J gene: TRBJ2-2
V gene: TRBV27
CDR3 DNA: TGTGCCAGCAGTAGGGGACTAGCGGAAAGGGAGCTGTTTTTT
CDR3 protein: CASSRGLAERELFF

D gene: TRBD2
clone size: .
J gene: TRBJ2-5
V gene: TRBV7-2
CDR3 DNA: TGTGCCAGCAGCTTAGTGCCGGGAGGATTGGAGACCCAGTACTTC
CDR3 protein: CASSLVPGGLETQYF

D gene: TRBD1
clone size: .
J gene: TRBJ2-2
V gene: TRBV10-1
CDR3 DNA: TGCGCCAGCAGTGAGGGACAGGGTGAGCTGTTTTTT
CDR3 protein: CASSEGQGELFF

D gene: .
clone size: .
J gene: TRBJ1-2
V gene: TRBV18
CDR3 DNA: TGTGCCAGCTCACCCGACAGCAAATATGGCTACACCTTC
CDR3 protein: CASSPDSKYGYTF

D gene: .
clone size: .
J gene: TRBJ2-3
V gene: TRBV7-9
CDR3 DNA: TGTGCCAGCATCCGGGGAGTAGATACGCAGTATTTT
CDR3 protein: CASIRGVDTQYF

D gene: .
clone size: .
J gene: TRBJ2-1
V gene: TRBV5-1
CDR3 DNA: TGCGCCAGCAGCTTGGAACTAAGCTCCTACAATGAGCAGTTCTTC
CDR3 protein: CASSLELSSYNEQFF

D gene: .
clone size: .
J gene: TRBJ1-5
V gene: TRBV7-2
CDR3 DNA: TGTGCCAGCAGCTTCGGGGAAAATCAGCCCCAGCATTTT
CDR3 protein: CASSFGENQPQHF

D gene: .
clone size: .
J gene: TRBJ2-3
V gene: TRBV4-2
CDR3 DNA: TGTGCCAGCAGCCCCCCGGGCCCGGGCTTCAGCAGAGGGCTCACAGATACGCAGTATTTT
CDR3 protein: CASSPPGPGFSRGLTDTQYF

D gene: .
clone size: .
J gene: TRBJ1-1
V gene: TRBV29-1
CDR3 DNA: TGCAGCGTTGAAGACACAATACGTTCGGGGAACACTGAAGCTTTCTTT
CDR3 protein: CSVEDTIRSGNTEAFF

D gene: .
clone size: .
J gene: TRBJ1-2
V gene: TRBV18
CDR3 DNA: TGTGCCAGCTCACCACGACAGAACTATGGCTACACCTTC
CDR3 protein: CASSPRQNYGYTF

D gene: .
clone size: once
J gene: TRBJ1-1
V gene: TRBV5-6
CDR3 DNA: TGTGCCAGCAACTTGGGACTTAAAAACACTGAAGCTTTCTTT
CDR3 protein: CASNLGLKNTEAFF

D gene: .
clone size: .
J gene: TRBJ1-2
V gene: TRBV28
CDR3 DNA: TGTGCCAGCAGTACCCGGACAGCCCCTAACTATGGCTACACCTTC
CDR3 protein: CASSTRTAPNYGYTF

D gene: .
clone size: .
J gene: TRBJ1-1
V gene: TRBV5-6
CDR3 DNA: TGTGCCAGCAGCTTGGTGGGGGCGGCTGAAGCTTTCTTT
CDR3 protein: CASSLVGAAEAFF

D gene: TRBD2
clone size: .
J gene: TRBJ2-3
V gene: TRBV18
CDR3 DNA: TGTGCCAGCTCACCGTCTACTAGCGGATTATTCACAGATACGCAGTATTTT
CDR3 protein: CASSPSTSGLFTDTQYF

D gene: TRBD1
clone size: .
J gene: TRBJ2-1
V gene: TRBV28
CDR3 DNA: TGTGCCAGCACCCCCAGGGACAGGGGGAATGAGCAGTTCTTC
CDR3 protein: CASTPRDRGNEQFF

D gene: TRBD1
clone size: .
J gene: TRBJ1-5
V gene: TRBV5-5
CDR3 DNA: TGTGCCAGCAGCTTGTTGGCAGGGGGCCAACATGGGCCCCAGCATTTT
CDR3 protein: CASSLLAGGQHGPQHF

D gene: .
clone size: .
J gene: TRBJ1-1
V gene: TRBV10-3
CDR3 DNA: TGTGCCATCAGTGGGACACCGACTGAAGCTTTCTTT
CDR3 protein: CAISGTPTEAFF

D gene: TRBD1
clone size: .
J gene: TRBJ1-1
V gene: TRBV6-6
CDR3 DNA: TGTGCCAGCAGTTACGCCCCGGACAGGGGGACTGAAGCTTTCTTT
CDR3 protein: CASSYAPDRGTEAFF

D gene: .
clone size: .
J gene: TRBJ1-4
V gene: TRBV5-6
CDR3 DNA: TGTGCCAGCAGCGCCTTGATTGAGGGAGGGGTGCCTAATGAAAAACTGTTTTTT
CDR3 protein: CASSALIEGGVPNEKLFF

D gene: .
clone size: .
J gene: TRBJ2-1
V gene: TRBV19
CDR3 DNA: TGTGCCAGTAGTCGCAGGGGCCCCAATGAGCAGTTCTTC
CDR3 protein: CASSRRGPNEQFF

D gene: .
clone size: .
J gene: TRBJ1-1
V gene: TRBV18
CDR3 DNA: TGTGCCAGCTCACCACCGGGAGGGGGGAGGATGAACACTGAAGCTTTCTTT
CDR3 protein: CASSPPGGGRMNTEAFF

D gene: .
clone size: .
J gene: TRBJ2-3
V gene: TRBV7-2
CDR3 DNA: TGTGCCAGCAGCTTAGGAGCAGATACGCAGTATTTT
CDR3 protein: CASSLGADTQYF

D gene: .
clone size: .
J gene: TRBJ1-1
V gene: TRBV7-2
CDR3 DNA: TGTGCCAGCAGCCCAACCTCCGGGGGGCTCACTGAAGCTTTCTTT
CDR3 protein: CASSPTSGGLTEAFF

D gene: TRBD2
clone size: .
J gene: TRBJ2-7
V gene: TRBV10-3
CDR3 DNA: TGTGCCATCAACTCCGCTTCCGGGACTAGCGGGAGTAAGTCGGCCTACGAGCAGTACTTC
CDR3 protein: CAINSASGTSGSKSAYEQYF

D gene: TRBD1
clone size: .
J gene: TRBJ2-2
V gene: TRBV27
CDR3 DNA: TGTGCCAGCAGTGTACGGACAGGGGCCGGGGAGCTGTTTTTT
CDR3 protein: CASSVRTGAGELFF

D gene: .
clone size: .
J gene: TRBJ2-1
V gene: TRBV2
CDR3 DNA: TGTGCCAGCAGTGAAATGGGGGGTTCCTACAATGAGCAGTTCTTC
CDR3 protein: CASSEMGGSYNEQFF

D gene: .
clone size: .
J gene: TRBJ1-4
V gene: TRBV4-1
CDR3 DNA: TGCGCCAGCAGCCAACCCGCAGCAACTAATGAAAAACTGTTTTTT
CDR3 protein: CASSQPAATNEKLFF

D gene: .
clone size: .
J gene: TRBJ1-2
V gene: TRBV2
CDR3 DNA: TGTGCCAGCAGTGAACAACAGAACTATGGCTACACCTTC
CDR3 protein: CASSEQQNYGYTF

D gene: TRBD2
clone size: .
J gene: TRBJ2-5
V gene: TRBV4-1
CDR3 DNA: TGCGCCAGCAGCCACCGCGGTCTGGCGGGAGTAGAAGAGACCCAGTACTTC
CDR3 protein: CASSHRGLAGVEETQYF

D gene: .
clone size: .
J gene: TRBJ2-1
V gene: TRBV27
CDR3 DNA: TGTGCCAGCAGCAGCGGTAAATACAATGAGCAGTTCTTC
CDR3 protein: CASSSGKYNEQFF

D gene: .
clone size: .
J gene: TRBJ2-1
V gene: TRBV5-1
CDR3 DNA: TGCGCCAGCAGCTCCCACGGGACAAGCTCCTACAATGAGCAGTTCTTC
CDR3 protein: CASSSHGTSSYNEQFF

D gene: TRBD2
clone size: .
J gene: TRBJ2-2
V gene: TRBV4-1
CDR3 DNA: TGCGCCAGCAGCCAACCAAGGGGACTAGCGAACACCGGGGAGCTGTTTTTT
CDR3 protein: CASSQPRGLANTGELFF

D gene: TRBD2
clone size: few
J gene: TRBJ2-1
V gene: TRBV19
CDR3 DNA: TGTGCCAGTAGTACGAGGACTAGCGGGAGTGCGGGACGCAATGAGCAGTTCTTC
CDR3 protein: CASSTRTSGSAGRNEQFF

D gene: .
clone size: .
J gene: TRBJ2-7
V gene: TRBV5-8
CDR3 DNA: TGTGCCAGCAGCTGGCTATCAAATCCGGGACTTAACTACGAGCAGTACTTC
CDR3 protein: CASSWLSNPGLNYEQYF

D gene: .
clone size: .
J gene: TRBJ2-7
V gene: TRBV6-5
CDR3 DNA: TGTGCCAGCAGCCGCCGGGACTTCTACGAGCAGTACTTC
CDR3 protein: CASSRRDFYEQYF

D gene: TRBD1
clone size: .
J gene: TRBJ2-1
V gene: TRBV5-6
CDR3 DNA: TGTGCCAGCAGCGGGAGGGACAGGGCCAATGAGCAGTTCTTC
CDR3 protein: CASSGRDRANEQFF

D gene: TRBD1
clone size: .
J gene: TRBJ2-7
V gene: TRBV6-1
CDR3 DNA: TGTGCCAGCAGCGTTGACAGGGGGTACGAGCAGTACTTC
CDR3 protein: CASSVDRGYEQYF

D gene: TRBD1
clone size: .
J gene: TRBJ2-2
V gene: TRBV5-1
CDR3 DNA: TGCGCCAGCAGCTTAGGACAGGGTTCATTCTCGGAGCTGTTTTTT
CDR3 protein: CASSLGQGSFSELFF

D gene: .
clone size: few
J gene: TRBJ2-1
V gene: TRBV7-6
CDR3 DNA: TGTGCCAGCAGCTTGATCGGGCTAGGGGGCTACAATGAGCAGTTCTTC
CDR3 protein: CASSLIGLGGYNEQFF

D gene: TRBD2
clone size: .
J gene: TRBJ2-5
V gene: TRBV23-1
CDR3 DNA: TGCGCCAGCAGTCCCCTCGACCCCTCGACTAGCGGCGAAGAGACCCAGTACTTC
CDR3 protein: CASSPLDPSTSGEETQYF